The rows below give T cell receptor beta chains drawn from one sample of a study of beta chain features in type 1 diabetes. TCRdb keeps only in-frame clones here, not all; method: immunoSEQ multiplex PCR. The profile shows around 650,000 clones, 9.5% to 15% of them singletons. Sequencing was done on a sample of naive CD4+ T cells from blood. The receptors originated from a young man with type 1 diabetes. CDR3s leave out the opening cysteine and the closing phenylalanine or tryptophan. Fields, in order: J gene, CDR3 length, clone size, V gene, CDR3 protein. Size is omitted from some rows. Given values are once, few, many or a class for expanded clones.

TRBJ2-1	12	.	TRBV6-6	ASRTSGQNNEQF
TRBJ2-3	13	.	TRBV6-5	ASSLAGGQTDTQY
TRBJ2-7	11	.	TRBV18	ASSSPRDGEQY
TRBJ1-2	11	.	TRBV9	ASSATGGYGYT
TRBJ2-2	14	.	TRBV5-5	ASSLITATGTGELF
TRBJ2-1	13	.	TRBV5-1	ASSLVRGLYNEQF
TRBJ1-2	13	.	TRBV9	ASGTARVGVYGYT
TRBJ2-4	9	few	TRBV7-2	ASSFSYIQY
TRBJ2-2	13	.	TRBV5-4	ASSLSVTNTGELF
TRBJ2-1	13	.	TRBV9	ASSVEVRAGNEQF
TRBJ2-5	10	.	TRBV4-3	ASSQDQETQY
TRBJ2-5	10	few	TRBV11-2	ASSTLQETQY
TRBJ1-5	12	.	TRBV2	ASSRRDGDQPQH
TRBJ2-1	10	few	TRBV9	ASGRGWDEQF
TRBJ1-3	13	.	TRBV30	AWSVGGIAGNTIY
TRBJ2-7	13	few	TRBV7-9	ASSDAGEGFGEQY
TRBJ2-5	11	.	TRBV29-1	SDPTAHQETQY
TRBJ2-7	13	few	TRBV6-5	ASSRRDSPPYEQY
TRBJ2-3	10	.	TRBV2	ASRPNTDTQY
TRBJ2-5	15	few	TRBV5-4	ASSLQGRYRFQETQY
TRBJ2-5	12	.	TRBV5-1	ASSLDSGEETQY
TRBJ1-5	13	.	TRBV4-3	ASSQSGGDNQPQH
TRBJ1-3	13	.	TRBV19	ASSQRGVSGNTIY
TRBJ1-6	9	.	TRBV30	AWNFNSPLH
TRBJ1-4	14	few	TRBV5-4	ASSSRTGSSNEKLF
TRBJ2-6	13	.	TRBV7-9	ASSLEGSGANVLT
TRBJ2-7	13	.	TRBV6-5	ASSYSKRWDHEQY
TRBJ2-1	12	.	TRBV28	ASSFSTRGNEQF
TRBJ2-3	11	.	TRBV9	ASSLGTSDTQY
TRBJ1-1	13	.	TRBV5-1	ASSLGVAGSTEAF
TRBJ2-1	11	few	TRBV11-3	ASVRTGSNEQF
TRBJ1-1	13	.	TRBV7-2	ASSRTGQGDTEAF
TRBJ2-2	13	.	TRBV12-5	ASGLVRADTGELF
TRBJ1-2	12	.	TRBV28	ASSPTGVGYGYT
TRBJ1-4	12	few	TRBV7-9	ASSRDRRSEKLF
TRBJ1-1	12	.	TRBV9	ASSVEKGSTEAF
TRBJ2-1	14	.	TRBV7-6	ASSVDRSNSYNEQF
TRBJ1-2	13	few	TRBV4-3	ASSQELGGILPLT
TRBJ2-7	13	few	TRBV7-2	ASSLAPRSTYEQY
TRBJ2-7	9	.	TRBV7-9	AGGQGYEQY
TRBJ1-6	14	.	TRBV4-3	ASSQEGDRGNSPLH